Sequencing of this T cell receptor beta chain was carried out in a study of technical replicates of blood from a few donors. Clones were read by immunoSEQ multiplex PCR, and TCRdb kept only the in-frame ones, dropping some. The sample yields about 88,000 clones, 92% seen once. The germline gives CDR1 KGHSH, CDR2 LQKENI. The CDR3 totals 14 residues. V was clipped by 2 bases and J by 7 bases; unmatched bases: 5. This TCR derives from a human donor in good health. Sequenced material: T cells isolated from PBMCs. This chain connects TRBV18 to TRBJ1-2; TRBD1 matches 9 bases. CDR3 DNA: TGTGCCAGCTCACCATCACAGGGGGCGTCTGGCTACACCTTC. Residues: CASSPSQGASGYTF.